This T cell receptor beta chain was profiled in a study of cytomegalovirus exposure and HLA in healthy donors (dated by TCRdb to 2016 to 2017). For the study in its entirety: The 670 or so repertoires of the first cohort and the roughly 120 validation repertoires were produced on the same platform, according to a later analysis. The study aimed to test whether signatures of past pathogen exposure could be identified by cataloging public T cell receptors. To predict cytomegalovirus infection status, the study brought together high-throughput TCR immunosequencing, statistical association of individual TCRs with disease status, and machine learning. In addition to the first cohort of approximately 670 subjects, a separate validation cohort of 120 different subjects was used. The paper as a whole reports these results and caveats: Of the cluster scores, approximately 95% were above 0 in a later analysis, which found that TCRs clustered in the first cohort also tended to co-occur in the 130 or so validation repertoires. A few of the identified cytomegalovirus-associated TCR beta chains were confirmed in vitro to be specific for cytomegalovirus antigens. The study gave a list of 150 to 200 TCR beta chains associated with cytomegalovirus. Most TCR sequences were seen in very few donors, while some public TCRs were found in many individuals. It was suggested by the authors that the approach could potentially be generalized to other disease states and immunological phenotypes. A later analysis had no HLA typing for the validation cohort, so co-occurrence there was scored across all 110 or so repertoires. Cytomegalovirus status was reported to be diagnosed by the classifier with high specificity and sensitivity in both the original and validation cohorts.

Separate from the approximately 670-subject first cohort, the validation cohort of 95 to 150 subjects was the group to which the donors belonged. The CDR3 runs 16 amino acids, cysteine and phenylalanine included. Only the CDR3 part of the read is kept: 48 bases, read in frame from the first base. Clipping removes 4 bases from V and 2 bases from J, with 8 as the unmatched junction base count. Sequences SGHVS (CDR1) and FQNEAQ (CDR2) are obtained from the germline V gene. A remark on this clone: Its antigen specificity is not known. No much larger clone is present one base from it, and per-base qualities are unavailable.

The library was made by the immunoSEQ multiplex PCR assay. Processing in the source paper ran as follows. A statistical classification framework was built for diagnosing cytomegalovirus status from the catalog of TCR beta chain sequences. Here the immuneACCESS table is served through TCRdb, limited to in-frame sequences with V and J called. Missing clones are a known gap in these copies; in checked studies unresolved V genes cover under half, and the rest lacks a known reason. V and J calls and clone size are given by that table; D and trimming were obtained from the DNA. The sample contains 110,000 to 150,000 clones, approximately 87% of them found a single time. The top ten hold 2.9% of the sample.

The origin of this receptor is a man aged 18 to 30 in good health and CMV-seronegative. The chain is encoded by TRBV7-8 joined to TRBJ2-7, with TRBD1 matching 10 junction bases. Sequencing was carried out using PBMCs. The DNA sequence is TGTGCCAGCAGCTACCGGACCGGGACAGGGGCCTACGAGCAGTACTTC. Translated, this is CASSYRTGTGAYEQYF.